The sequence of this T cell receptor beta chain was determined in a study of blood T cell repertoires in COVID-19 (dated by TCRdb to about 2020). Concerning the study at large: Collaborator samples came from the United States, Italy and Spain and covered acute and convalescent phases of COVID-19. The prospective study material was composed of cDNA or gDNA derived from T cells, B-cell-depleted T cells, or PBMCs. Subjects who had been exposed to COVID-19, were actively infected with it, or had recovered from it provided the deeply sampled blood TCRbeta repertoires that made up the dataset. The repertoires were released in a freely available public database meant as a resource for research on the immune response to SARS-CoV-2. Samples came from the ongoing ImmuneRACE study (first 160 participants) plus 1,254 subjects from 6 global collaborators. The sample metadata nearly always contained a de-identified subject ID, COVID-19 status, age in years and sex. Where available, HLA class I and class II types were obtained from metadata supplied by the sample provider rather than from assay-based typing. Results the study describes overall, beyond this receptor: How much clinical and demographic metadata was included differed by source and by participant, and the metadata was provided uncurated.

Enrolling through a virtual design, the prospective study's participants ranged in age from roughly 18 to 90 years and lived across some 22 United States geographic areas. In the prospective study, participants were assigned to cohorts based on the clinical history participants reported in a screening survey and a study questionnaire. Recovered participants in ImmuneRACE Cohort 3 were defined as having two consecutive negative NP/OP PCR tests, clearance from a healthcare professional, or resolution of symptoms. Each participant in the prospective study had whole blood, serum and a nasopharyngeal or oropharyngeal swab collected by mobile phlebotomists. Over a roughly two-month period, participants in the prospective study had the option of providing additional blood draws and questionnaires. Blood samples from the prospective study were shipped frozen or at room temperature prior to DNA extraction.

On this clone: The clone's antigen remains unknown. Per-base qualities were not stored, and no clone one base away is much larger.

The CDR3 numbers 13 residues from cysteine through phenylalanine. Only CDR3 DNA remains: 39 bases, in frame from the first base. The germline ends are 8 bases apart after V is trimmed by 4 bases and J by 2 bases. TCRbeta CDR3 regions were amplified from genomic DNA by means of the immunoSEQ Assay, a bias-controlled multiplex PCR. Per the original workflow: Within the assay, amplification of reference gene primers was used to estimate how many nucleated cells each sample contained. Sequence reads were collapsed and filtered to measure the absolute abundance of every unique TCRbeta CDR3 rearrangement. For each sample, productive Simpson clonality was calculated as the square root of Simpson's diversity index over productive rearrangements. The source is immuneACCESS, and TCRdb retained only in-frame sequences with V and J called. Part of the clones is not carried over; for the studies checked, unresolved V genes explain less than half of this, and the remainder is unexplained. V and J calls and clone size are as listed in that table; D and trimming were resolved from the DNA. The sample contains some 330,000 clones, more than 85% of them found a single time. The ten biggest clones cover approximately 18% of the sample.

Recombination connected TRBV12-3 or TRBV12-4 to TRBJ1-1; the D gene cannot be resolved reliably. The sample taken for sequencing was PBMCs or T cells enriched from blood (not recorded which). The source of this sequence is a woman in her twenties or thirties who had recovered from COVID-19. The base sequence is TGTGCCAGCAGTTACAGCTTCAACACTGAAGCTTTCTTT. Translated, it gives CASSYSFNTEAFF.